The 21 T cell receptor beta chains below come from one sample, sequenced in a study of beta chain features in type 1 diabetes. Reverse transcription of all isolated RNA meant that expressed TCRB transcripts were sequenced. Profiled with immunoSEQ multiplex PCR; TCRdb holds only in-frame clones, not every one. The table records about 900,000 clones, about 17% of them present only once. Sequencing used naive CD4+ T cells from blood. These receptors were collected from a woman aged 18-30 years in good health.

The chain carries TRBV4-2 and TRBJ1-1; the match to TRBD1 covers 7 bases. The V gene end was trimmed by 6 bases and the J gene end by 1 base; junction bases not matched to a gene: 11. Germline CDR1 is LGHNA and CDR2 is YNFKEQ. CDR3 length: 16 amino acids. This chain's CDR3 is CASSASTQGKNTEAFF. Written as DNA, the CDR3 is TGTGCCAGCAGTGCATCGACACAGGGGAAGAACACTGAAGCTTTCTTT.

There are a few counts of this clone. The chain joins TRBV7-2 to TRBJ2-1, with unresolved D. CDR3 length equals 15 residues. CDR1 is SGHTA and CDR2 is FQGNSA in the germline V gene. Trimming pared 5 bases from V and 0 bases from J, leaving 11 bases between. Written as DNA, the CDR3 is TGTGCCAGCAGCAACAGAAGTCCCTCCTACAATGAGCAGTTCTTC. This codes for CASSNRSPSYNEQFF.

Here the CDR3 reads CSVRGPYEQYF. CDR3 bases: TGCAGCGTGCGGGGCCCCTACGAGCAGTACTTC. The chain uses TRBV29-1 and TRBJ2-7; D perhaps matches TRBD2 (6 bases). The CDR3 runs 11 residues. V gave up 6 bases and J gave up 2 bases, with 8 bases separating them. CDR1 and CDR2 from the germline V gene are SQVTM and ANQGSEA.

The chain couples TRBV5-6 to TRBJ2-3; D tentatively reads TRBD1 or TRBD2 (5 bases each). The V and J ends lost 1 base and 5 bases respectively, with 17 bases between them. The CDR3 has 16 residues. Germline CDR1 SGHDT, CDR2 YYEEEE. CDR3 DNA: TGTGCCAGCAGCTTGATAGAGGGACCATGGAGAGATACGCAGTATTTT. This translates into CASSLIEGPWRDTQYF.

The rearrangement joins TRBV5-4 to TRBJ2-7; D is possibly TRBD2 (5 bases). The CDR3 is 16 residues long. V gave up 0 bases and J gave up 0 bases, with 13 bases separating them. Germline CDR1 is SGHNT and CDR2 is YYREEE (reference sequence). The CDR3 spells CASSLGRRGSSYEQYF. CDR3 sequence (DNA): TGTGCCAGCAGCTTGGGGCGGCGAGGGAGCTCCTACGAGCAGTACTTC.

The chain carries TRBV7-2 and TRBJ1-1; D call uncertain. Trimming cost V 0 bases and J 1 base, with 9 bases left between them. Germline V gene sequence: CDR1 SGHTA, CDR2 FQGNSA. The length of the CDR3 is 15 residues. CDR3 nucleotides: TGTGCCAGCAGCTTAGCGCTTCAATGGAACACTGAAGCTTTCTTT. It is translated as CASSLALQWNTEAFF.

This clone was recorded a few times. This chain connects TRBV7-6 to TRBJ1-2; TRBD1 matches 7 bases. The CDR3 contains 13 residues. Germline CDR1 is SGHVS and CDR2 is FNYEAQ. Trimming cost V 5 bases and J 3 bases; bases outside gene matches: 3. Written as DNA, the CDR3 is TGTGCCAGCAGCCCCGACAGGGACTATGGCTACACCTTC. Encoded protein: CASSPDRDYGYTF.

This clone showed up just a few times. The rearrangement joins TRBV27 to TRBJ2-7; 11 bases match TRBD1. The CDR3 loop spans 15 amino acids. Germline trimming cut 7 bases from V and 4 bases from J; bases unmatched to any gene: 9. Germline CDR1 is MNHEY and CDR2 is SMNVEV (reference sequence). The CDR3 loop reads CASTWTGGRSYEQYF. The CDR3, as DNA: TGTGCCAGCACCTGGACAGGGGGCAGGTCGTACGAGCAGTACTTC.

The chain combines TRBV23-1 with TRBJ1-5; a weak D match, TRBD1 (5 bases). Being an ORF, TRBV23-1 has a function that is uncertain. The CDR3 contains 16 residues. Trimming pared 0 bases from V and 2 bases from J, leaving 11 bases between. The CDR3 here is CASSQSSRVRNQPQHF. The CDR3 DNA is TGCGCCAGCAGTCAATCAAGCAGGGTTCGCAATCAGCCCCAGCATTTT.

The chain carries TRBV5-1 and TRBJ2-1; 12 bases map to TRBD2. J gave up 8 bases and V 5 bases, and 11 bases lay outside the gene matches. This CDR3 has 16 residues. CDR1 is SGHRS, CDR2 YFSETQ, per germline. The CDR3 region is CASSIGGTSGLYEQFF. The CDR3, as DNA: TGCGCCAGCAGTATCGGAGGGACTAGCGGGCTCTATGAGCAGTTCTTC.

V usage is TRBV4-1 and J usage is TRBJ2-1, with 8 bases aligning to TRBD2. Germline CDR1 is MGHRA and CDR2 is YSYEKL. V lost 0 bases, J lost 7 bases, and 5 bases stayed unmatched. The CDR3 consists of 15 residues. The CDR3 is CASSQDQRELNEQFF. The CDR3 nucleotides read TGCGCCAGCAGCCAAGACCAGCGGGAGTTAAATGAGCAGTTCTTC.

This clone has more than one count but fewer than ten. The CDR3 protein is CASSTTGYPYEQYF. CDR3 bases: TGTGCCAGTAGTACCACGGGCTACCCCTACGAGCAGTACTTC. The chain uses TRBV19 and TRBJ2-7; D ambiguous. The V gene's germline CDR1 is LNHDA and CDR2 SQIVND (reference sequence). V was pared by 4 bases and J by 2 bases, with 12 bases between. The CDR3 sequence is 14 residues long.

The chain joins TRBV5-4 to TRBJ1-4; D is uncertain. Trimming cost V 6 bases and J 6 bases, with 15 bases left between them. The germline V gene has CDR1 SGHNT and CDR2 YYREEE (reference sequence). This CDR3 has 14 amino acids. The CDR3 here is CASIRAGHHEKLFF. Written as DNA, the CDR3 is TGTGCCAGCATACGAGCTGGGCATCATGAAAAACTGTTTTTT.

This clone was seen only a few times. The chain carries TRBV19 and TRBJ2-3; a possible D gene is TRBD1 (6 bases). Trimming took 5 bases from V and 6 from J, leaving 12 bases between them. Germline CDR1 reads LNHDA; CDR2 reads SQIVND (reference sequence). The CDR3 extends over 13 amino acids. CDR3 nucleotides: TGTGCCAGTAGTGTCTCAGGGGTGGATACGCAGTATTTT. Translating it yields CASSVSGVDTQYF.

The V and J genes are TRBV13 and TRBJ2-5; D may be TRBD1 (6 bases). The CDR3 totals 13 residues. V lost 5 bases and J 5 bases, leaving 12 bases between the germline ends. CDR1 is PRHDT, CDR2 FYEKMQ, per germline (reference sequence). CDR3 nucleotide sequence: TGTGCCAGCAGCCCCTGGGACATGGAGACCCAGTACTTC. Its translation: CASSPWDMETQYF. Supplemented by reference TRBV13 and TRBJ2-5, the full variable domain reads AAGVIQSPRHLIKEKRETATLKCYPIPRHDTVYWYQQGPGQDPQFLISFYEKMQSDKGSIPDRFSAQQFSDYHSELNMSSLELGDSALYFCASSPWDMETQYFGPGTRLLVL.

The CDR3 is CASSLVTDTQYF. As DNA, the CDR3 is TGTGCCAGCAGCTTGGTTACAGATACGCAGTATTTT. The chain carries TRBV5-5 and TRBJ2-3, with unresolved D. Deletions cut 0 bases from V and 3 bases from J, with 2 bases between. The germline gives CDR1 SGHKS, CDR2 YYEKEE (reference sequence). The CDR3 is made up of 12 amino acids.

The V gene is TRBV5-6, the J gene TRBJ1-4; a weak D match, TRBD1 (6 bases). The germline V gene encodes CDR1 SGHDT and CDR2 YYEEEE. The length of the CDR3 is 15 residues. The germline V and J ends were trimmed by 3 bases and 7 bases, with 16 bases remaining between them. CDR3 DNA: TGTGCCAGCAGCTGGGGGCAGCTCCACAGTGAAAAACTGTTTTTT. This encodes CASSWGQLHSEKLFF.

This rearrangement joins TRBV11-3 to TRBJ1-4; weak D call: TRBD1 (5 bases). The CDR3 extends over 17 amino acids. The germline V and J ends were trimmed by 1 base and 3 bases, with 15 bases remaining between them. The V gene's germline CDR1 is SGHNT and CDR2 YENEEA. Here the CDR3 reads CASSLVRGYFSNEKLFF. The CDR3 nucleotides read TGTGCCAGCAGCTTAGTCCGGGGGTACTTTTCTAATGAAAAACTGTTTTTT.

J is TRBJ2-7 and V is TRBV28, with TRBD1 identical over 11 bases. The V gene's germline CDR1 is MDHEN and CDR2 SYDVKM. The V gene end was trimmed by 4 bases and the J gene end by 3 bases; junction bases not matched to a gene: 5. This CDR3 spans 15 amino acids. CDR3 sequence reads: CASSSGTGGFYEQYF. In nucleotides, the CDR3 is TGTGCCAGCAGTTCCGGGACAGGGGGATTCTACGAGCAGTACTTC.

The V call is TRBV7-3, the J call TRBJ2-2, with D tentatively TRBD1 (5 bases). V lost 5 bases and J 6 bases, leaving 10 bases between the germline ends. The CDR3 spans 13 residues. CDR1 is SGHTA and CDR2 is FQGTGA in the germline V gene. The CDR3 DNA sequence: TGTGCCAGCAGCACGGTCAGGGCCGGGGAGCTGTTTTTT. Residues: CASSTVRAGELFF.

There are a few counts of this clone. The gene calls are TRBV7-2 and TRBJ2-1, with TRBD2 matching 7 bases. The CDR3 is made up of 17 amino acids. The V and J ends lost 1 base and 5 bases, in that order; junction bases with no gene match: 11. Per the germline V gene, CDR1 is SGHTA and CDR2 is FQGNSA. The CDR3 DNA reads as TGTGCCAGCAGCTTAGGGGGGGGAGCACGGGGAAACAATGAGCAGTTCTTC. Translated, it gives CASSLGGGARGNNEQFF.